The sequence of this T cell receptor (beta chain) was determined in a study of T cell repertoires in cytomegalovirus infection. TCRdb used MiXCR to reprocess the reads, holding one entry per CDR3 protein. The profile covers about 300,000 distinct CDR3 sequences, with over 20% appearing a single time and over 11% taken by the ten largest. From germline, CDR1 is SGHTA and CDR2 FQGNSA. The CDR3 totals 13 residues. V was pared by 3 bases and J by 4 bases, with 9 bases between. This clonotype has ten or more counts. Sequences were obtained from PBMCs. The chain is built from TRBV7-2 and TRBJ1-2, with D unresolved. The clonotype comes from a human donor in good health (CMV status not recorded). Some clones in this sample may be carry-over from other donors' samples. The CDR3 region has the DNA TGTGCCAGCAGCTTTGAGACGCCCTATGGCTACACCTTC. It translates to CASSFETPYGYTF.